Listed below are T cell receptor beta chains from one sample, sequenced in a study of CD8 T cells in Susac syndrome. TCRdb independently ran MiXCR on the immunoSEQ multiplex PCR reads; one entry per CDR3 protein. The sample records roughly 80,000 distinct CDR3 sequences, roughly nine tenths being singletons. The sequenced sample consisted of CD8+ T cells from PBMCs. The receptors originated from a human donor with multiple sclerosis. Both conserved end residues are part of each CDR3. D genes are given only for firm matches.

DNA,CDR3,D,V,J
TGTGCCAGCAAGCAAGCGGGAGGGCCTAGAAATGAGCAGTTCTTC,CASKQAGGPRNEQFF,TRBD2,TRBV11-2,TRBJ2-1
TGTGCCAGCAGCCAAACCCCCCCCACAGCGGGGTACACAGATACGCAGTATTTT,CASSQTPPTAGYTDTQYF,TRBD2,TRBV14,TRBJ2-3
TGTGCCAGCAGTTTATTACCAGGGGGCGGAACTGGGGCCAACGTCCTGACTTTC,CASSLLPGGGTGANVLTF,TRBD1,TRBV28,TRBJ2-6
TGCGCCAGCAGCCCACGGGCGAGCTCCTACGAGCAGTACTTC,CASSPRASSYEQYF,-,TRBV4-1,TRBJ2-7
TGTGCCAGCTCACCACCGTTTACAGAGACCGGGGAGCTGTTTTTT,CASSPPFTETGELFF,-,TRBV18,TRBJ2-2
TGCAGTGCTAGGGGGGACCCAACCTACGAGCAGTACTTC,CSARGDPTYEQYF,-,TRBV20-1,TRBJ2-7
TGTGCCAGCAGCTTGGGGAGGGGGTCCGAGCAGTACTTC,CASSLGRGSEQYF,-,TRBV5-4,TRBJ2-7
TGCGCCAGCAGCCGGGGACTAGCGGGAGTTCGGGAGCAGTACTTC,CASSRGLAGVREQYF,TRBD2,TRBV4-1,TRBJ2-7
TGTGCCAGCAGCTTTAAGGGACCGGAAGGCTACACCTTC,CASSFKGPEGYTF,-,TRBV11-2,TRBJ1-2
TGCGCCAGCAGCCAAGATCTGGGCGGGGGTTCCTACAATGAGCAGTTCTTC,CASSQDLGGGSYNEQFF,TRBD2,TRBV4-1,TRBJ2-1
TGCGCCAGCAGTGGATGGACAGGGGGGCGCACAGATACGCAGTATTTT,CASSGWTGGRTDTQYF,TRBD1,TRBV10-2,TRBJ2-3
TGTGCCAGTACAGGCGGGAGTGATGATGAGCAGTTCTTC,CASTGGSDDEQFF,TRBD2,TRBV19,TRBJ2-1
TGTGCCAGCAGCGGAGGACAGGGGGCTAATAGCAATCAGCCCCAGCATTTT,CASSGGQGANSNQPQHF,TRBD1,TRBV3-1,TRBJ1-5
TGTGCCAGCAGCCAGGGCTCGGGACATTTAAGAGAGACCCAGTACTTC,CASSQGSGHLRETQYF,-,TRBV14,TRBJ2-5
TGTGCCAGCAGTTACGGGGGCGGGTACTATGGCTACACCTTC,CASSYGGGYYGYTF,-,TRBV6-5,TRBJ1-2
TGTGCCAGTAGTATAAAGGCGGGAGGGCCAGGTGAGCAGTTCTTC,CASSIKAGGPGEQFF,TRBD2,TRBV19,TRBJ2-1
TGTGCCAGCAGCCCGGTGACTGGAAGGTACGAGCAGTACTTC,CASSPVTGRYEQYF,-,TRBV5-6,TRBJ2-7
TGTGCCAGCAGCGAGGACAGTAAAGATACGCAGTATTTT,CASSEDSKDTQYF,-,TRBV6-1,TRBJ2-3